This TCR beta chain was recorded in a study of cytomegalovirus exposure and HLA in healthy donors. Overall study: Among several hundred genotyped donors, about 85% fell in the Caucasian-associated ancestry cluster.

Amplification used 60 Vbeta primers and 13 Jbeta primers. Libraries were prepared by immunoSEQ multiplex PCR; TCRdb keeps only in-frame clonotypes and omits some of them. This sample has some 210,000 clones, with roughly 76% found just once. Worth noting for this clone: Its antigen is unknown.

Study-wide points: A further, later analysis showed that HLA-associated TCR beta chains (compared with equally common others) were more clonally expanded.

The sequencing sample was made of PBMCs. The clonotype originates from a woman in her 30s in good health and CMV-seropositive.

CDR3 sequence (DNA): TGTGCCAGCACCGTTGTAGCTGGGGCCAACGTCCTGACTTTC. Residues: CASTVVAGANVLTF. The chain recombines TRBV7-6 with TRBJ2-6; D unclear. Germline V gene sequence: CDR1 SGHVS, CDR2 FNYEAQ. The CDR3 consists of 14 residues. The V and J ends lost 7 bases and 2 bases respectively, with 9 bases between them.